The clone carrying this T cell receptor (beta chain) came up a few times. This entry belongs to a study of T-cell reconstitution after alpha-beta-depleted transplantation in children. J gave up 10 bases and V 3 bases, and 9 bases lay outside the gene matches. This CDR3 has 15 residues. Preparation of the TCRbeta library used unique molecular identifiers. TCRdb reanalysed the PCR reads using MiXCR and keeps one entry per CDR3 protein. The sample includes around 200,000 distinct CDR3 sequences, roughly 9% of them seen just once. Sequences were derived from PBMCs from the stem cell graft donor, sampled from the stem cell graft. The TCR sequence derives from a human donor who donated a stem cell graft to a child with acute lymphoblastic leukemia. The chain recombines TRBV12-3 or TRBV12-4 with TRBJ2-1; 10 bases agree with TRBD2. CDR3 region: CASSLVLAGVGEQFF. In nucleotides, the CDR3 is TGTGCCAGCAGTTTGGTCCTAGCGGGGGTCGGGGAGCAGTTCTTC.